Below are 19 T cell receptor beta chains sequenced from a single sample in a study of beta chain features in type 1 diabetes. Study-wide results and caveats: Within each of all four CD4+ subsets, Type 1 diabetes patients had TCRB CDR3s that were moderately but significantly shorter.

The antigens of these receptors remain unknown. Sequenced material consisted of expressed TCRB transcripts (all of the isolated RNA was reverse transcribed). The table came from immunoSEQ multiplex PCR; TCRdb's copy has only in-frame clones and leaves some out. This sample carries approximately 250,000 clones, approximately 10% of them seen once, and the ten largest clones take around 0.017%. Sequenced sample: naive CD4+ T cells from blood. These receptors were collected from a man aged 25-45 years with type 1 diabetes.

This chain joins TRBV9 and TRBJ2-3; the D gene is possibly TRBD2 (7 bases). Germline V CDR1 and CDR2: SGDLS, YYNGEE. The CDR3 is made up of 14 amino acids. V was trimmed by 0 bases and J by 6 bases, leaving 11 bases between them. The CDR3 DNA reads as TGTGCCAGCAGCGTAGCGGCGGGGGCTGATACGCAGTATTTT. Protein sequence: CASSVAAGADTQYF.

This clone was counted only a few times. J is TRBJ1-5 and V is TRBV15; 8 nucleotides align to TRBD1. Trimming removed 0 bases from V and 0 bases from J; junction bases left unmatched: 1. The CDR3 loop spans 16 amino acids. CDR1 and CDR2 (germline): LNHNV, YYDKDF (reference sequence). The DNA for the CDR3 is TGTGCCACCAGCAGAGAAGGGACAGGTAGCAATCAGCCCCAGCATTTT. This sequence encodes CATSREGTGSNQPQHF.

Only a few counts were recorded for this clone. Other nucleotide sequences in the sample specify the same CDR3. This sequence joins TRBV5-4 and TRBJ2-3; D may be TRBD1 (5 bases). This CDR3 spans 14 amino acids. The V gene lost 0 bases and the J gene lost 6 bases, with 11 bases spanning the gap. Germline V gene data show CDR1 as SGHNT and CDR2 as YYREEE (reference sequence). The CDR3 DNA follows: TGTGCCAGCAGCTTGGCTGCTGGGGCCGATACGCAGTATTTT. This codes for CASSLAAGADTQYF.

This clone appeared a few times. The sample has other DNA sequences that encode this CDR3 too. This chain links TRBV7-2 with TRBJ2-1; TRBD2 is a possible D gene (5 bases). The germline V gene encodes CDR1 SGHTA and CDR2 FQGNSA. The CDR3 runs to 13 residues. Trimming removed 1 base at V and 5 bases at J, with 6 bases between. The CDR3 nucleotides read TGTGCCAGCAGCTTAGGGCGGGACAATGAGCAGTTCTTC. This gives the protein CASSLGRDNEQFF.

This clone has just a few counts. The rearrangement links TRBV7-8 to TRBJ1-6; unclear D gene. The V gene's germline CDR1 is SGHVS and CDR2 FQNEAQ. CDR3 length: 16 residues. Trimming cost V 4 bases and J 5 bases, with 15 bases left between them. CDR3 sequence (DNA): TGTGCCAGCAGCTCGCAGACGGGGATAGATAATTCACCCCTCCACTTT. It translates to CASSSQTGIDNSPLHF. Full variable domain (remainder filled in from reference TRBV7-8 and TRBJ1-6): GAGVSQSPRYKVAKRGQDVALRCDPISGHVSLFWYQQALGQGPEFLTYFQNEAQLDKSGLPSDRFFAERPEGSVSTLKIQRTQQEDSAVYLCASSSQTGIDNSPLHFGNGTRLTVT.

The sample holds a few counts of this clone. The CDR3: CASTSGGTDTQYF. The CDR3 coding sequence is TGTGCCAGCACTAGCGGGGGCACAGATACGCAGTATTTT. The gene calls are TRBV6-5 and TRBJ2-3, with 9 bases aligning to TRBD2. Germline CDR1 and CDR2: MNHEY and SVGAGI. This CDR3 region has 13 residues. J was trimmed by 1 base and V by 7 bases; bases with no gene match: 0.

A few counts support this clone. V and J are TRBV28 and TRBJ2-1; TRBD2 agrees at 9 bases. V trimming: 2 bases; J trimming: 8 bases; junction bases outside the gene matches: 4. The CDR3 consists of 14 residues. Germline V CDR1 and CDR2: MDHEN, SYDVKM. In DNA form, the CDR3 reads TGTGCCAGCAGTTTAGAGCGGGGGGTCGATGAGCAGTTCTTC. Translating it yields CASSLERGVDEQFF. Supplemented by reference TRBV28 and TRBJ2-1, the full variable domain reads DVKVTQSSRYLVKRTGEKVFLECVQDMDHENMFWYRQDPGLGLRLIYFSYDVKMKEKGDIPEGYSVSREKKERFSLILESASTNQTSMYLCASSLERGVDEQFFGPGTRLTVL.

The rearrangement joins TRBV18 to TRBJ1-1, with 10 bases matching TRBD1. V lost 4 bases, J lost 0 bases, and 2 bases stayed unmatched. CDR3 length: 15 amino acids. The V gene's germline CDR1 is KGHSH and CDR2 LQKENI. The CDR3 is CASSRGQGLNTEAFF. CDR3 DNA sequence: TGTGCCAGCTCACGGGGACAGGGGTTGAACACTGAAGCTTTCTTT.

The genes are TRBV28 and TRBJ2-3; possibly TRBD1 for D (5 bases). The CDR3 is 14 residues long. Trimming removed 3 bases from V and 9 bases from J, with 16 bases in between. CDR1 MDHEN and CDR2 SYDVKM come from the germline V gene. CDR3 sequence (DNA): TGTGCCAGCAGTTTTGTTGGGGCCCCTGGGACGCAGTATTTT. Translated: CASSFVGAPGTQYF.

This chain connects TRBV19 to TRBJ1-2; 8 bases match TRBD1. Germline CDR1 LNHDA, CDR2 SQIVND (reference sequence). This CDR3 has 13 amino acids. With V trimmed by 8 bases and J by 0 bases, 2 bases remained unmatched. This chain's CDR3 is CASLDRANYGYTF. CDR3 coding DNA: TGTGCCAGTTTGGACAGGGCTAACTATGGCTACACCTTC.

The chain recombines TRBV14 with TRBJ1-4; 8 bases are a match to TRBD1. CDR1 and CDR2 from the germline V gene are SGHDN and FVKESK. CDR3 length: 15 residues. Trimming at V came to 2 bases and at J to 7 bases, leaving 6 bases not matched to a gene. The CDR3: CASSQSTGGGEKLFF. The CDR3 DNA sequence: TGTGCCAGCAGCCAATCCACAGGGGGTGGTGAAAAACTGTTTTTT.

The rearrangement joins TRBV4-3 to TRBJ1-2; no firm D call. Trimming stripped 4 bases from V and 0 bases from J, with 15 bases between. The germline CDR1 and CDR2 sequences are LGHNA and YSLEER. The CDR3 is 16 amino acids. CDR3 in amino acids: CASSRPGGPANYGYTF. The CDR3 DNA reads TGCGCCAGCAGCCGCCCCGGAGGACCAGCTAACTATGGCTACACCTTC.

The chain joins TRBV4-3 to TRBJ2-3; D gene unclear. The CDR3 totals 14 residues. V was clipped by 3 bases and J by 3 bases, with 10 bases between them. Germline CDR1 and CDR2: LGHNA and YSLEER. The CDR3 DNA sequence: TGCGCCAGCAGCCAGGTCAGGCAGACAGATACGCAGTATTTT. Translated: CASSQVRQTDTQYF.

This clone was recorded a few times. CDR3 sequence reads: CASGSQRGGNYNEQFF. The DNA for the CDR3 is TGTGCTAGTGGTTCCCAGCGCGGGGGAAACTACAATGAGCAGTTCTTC. The chain is built from TRBV12-5 and TRBJ2-1; 7 nucleotides align to TRBD2. V shed 4 bases, J shed 3 bases, and the junction held 9 bases outside the gene matches. The CDR3 loop spans 16 amino acids. Germline CDR1 LGHNT, CDR2 FRNRAP.

There are a few counts of this clone. The chain is built from TRBV2 and TRBJ2-7; 9 bases align to TRBD2. This CDR3 is 12 amino acids long. Germline V lookup: CDR1 SNHLY, CDR2 FYNNEI. Trimming removed 7 bases from V and 5 bases from J; junction bases left unmatched: 3. Here the CDR3 reads CASMRGGNEQYF. CDR3 bases: TGTGCCAGCATGCGGGGGGGTAACGAGCAGTACTTC.

The CDR3 sequence: CASSARRNQPQHF. For the CDR3, the DNA is TGTGCCAGTAGTGCCCGGAGGAATCAGCCCCAGCATTTT. The gene calls are TRBV19 and TRBJ1-5; no definite D call. CDR1 LNHDA and CDR2 SQIVND come from the germline V gene (reference sequence). Between the trimmed V and J ends, which lost 5 bases and 4 bases, there was a span of 9 bases. The length of the CDR3 is 13 residues.

This clone was picked up a small number of times. This rearrangement joins TRBV4-2 to TRBJ1-5, with D possibly matching TRBD1 (6 bases). The length of the CDR3 is 18 residues. V lost 4 bases and J 3 bases, leaving 22 bases between the germline ends. CDR1 and CDR2 (germline): LGHNA, YNFKEQ. CDR3 residues: CASSRSLGAGTYNQPQHF. CDR3 nucleotides: TGTGCCAGCAGCCGATCCCTGGGGGCAGGAACCTACAATCAGCCCCAGCATTTT.

The rearrangement links TRBV7-2 to TRBJ1-6; 9 positions match TRBD1. The CDR3 contains 17 residues. Germline V gene sequence: CDR1 SGHTA, CDR2 FQGNSA. Germline trimming cut 4 bases from V and 7 bases from J; bases unmatched to any gene: 11. CDR3 loop: CASSSYQGQGSNSPLHF. In DNA form, the CDR3 reads TGTGCCAGCAGCTCCTACCAGGGACAGGGATCCAATTCACCCCTCCACTTT.

The rearrangement uses TRBV7-9 and TRBJ2-1, with TRBD1 matching 9 bases. V dropped 5 bases and J dropped 2; count of bases not matched to a gene: 4. Germline V gives CDR1 SEHNR, CDR2 FQNEAQ (reference sequence). The CDR3 is 15 residues long. The CDR3 spells CASSLRQGAYNEQFF. As DNA, the CDR3 is TGTGCCAGCAGCCTACGACAGGGGGCCTACAATGAGCAGTTCTTC.